This T cell receptor beta chain was profiled in a study of blood T cell repertoires in COVID-19. TCRdb's copy holds only in-frame clones and misses some; the assay was immunoSEQ multiplex PCR. The sample lists almost 200,000 clones, 86% seen once, with more than 0.7% in the top ten. The CDR3 is made up of 15 amino acids. Germline assignment: CDR1 LGHDT and CDR2 YNNKEL (reference sequence). Trimming took off 0 bases at V and 0 bases at J, with 8 bases between the two ends. V usage is TRBV3-1 (or the pseudogene TRBV3-2) and J usage is TRBJ1-1; possible D gene TRBD1, 6 bases. Sequencing was carried out using peripheral blood. The sequence was obtained from a woman aged 65 to 85 with acute or convalescent COVID-19. CDR3 coding DNA: TGTGCCAGCAGCCAAGAAAACAGGGTGAACACTGAAGCTTTCTTT. Translating it yields CASSQENRVNTEAFF.